This passage covers 11 T cell receptor beta chains from one sample sequenced in a study of cytomegalovirus exposure and HLA in healthy donors. A multiplex PCR was run with 60 Vbeta primers and 13 Jbeta primers. Generated by immunoSEQ multiplex PCR, the TCRdb table keeps only in-frame clones and is missing some. This sample has under 85,000 clones, with about 70% found just once. The sequenced material came from PBMCs. These TCRs come from a woman between 25 and 40 years old in good health and CMV-seronegative.

The chain carries TRBV4-2 and TRBJ1-6; D may be TRBD1 (5 bases). There are 16 residues in the CDR3. Per the germline V gene, CDR1 is LGHNA and CDR2 is YNFKEQ. Trimming took 1 base from V and 8 from J, leaving 15 bases between them. The CDR3 is CASSQVLGREDSPLHF. As DNA, the CDR3 is TGTGCCAGCAGCCAAGTTTTAGGCAGGGAGGATTCACCCCTCCACTTT.

Many counts were recorded for this clone. The gene calls are TRBV6-1 and TRBJ1-3, with D hard to call. Trimming removed 6 bases at V and 0 bases at J, with 12 bases between. This CDR3 contains 15 residues. The germline V gene has CDR1 MNHNS and CDR2 SASEGT. The CDR3 bases are TGTGCCAGCAGCTCTCAGGACTTCTCTGGAAACACCATATATTTT. This translates into CASSSQDFSGNTIYF.

The chain links TRBV7-2 to TRBJ2-7; a possible D gene is TRBD1 (6 bases). Germline V gives CDR1 SGHTA, CDR2 FQGNSA. The ends were cut back, 0 bases at V and 10 bases at J, with 19 bases in the middle. The CDR3 is 15 amino acids. In DNA form, the CDR3 reads TGTGCCAGCAGCTTAGCACAGGGCAGCCTTGGAATACAGTACTTC. Translated: CASSLAQGSLGIQYF.

This chain joins TRBV7-3 and TRBJ1-1; 9 nucleotides agree with TRBD1. The germline CDR1 and CDR2 sequences are SGHTA and FQGTGA. The J segment lost 2 bases and the V segment lost 5 bases, leaving 6 bases of the junction unmatched. This CDR3 region has 15 residues. CDR3 protein: CASSASQGANTEAFF. The CDR3, as DNA: TGTGCCAGCAGCGCGTCACAGGGGGCAAACACTGAAGCTTTCTTT.

The V gene is TRBV30, the J gene TRBJ2-3, with TRBD2 as a possible D gene (5 bases). CDR1 and CDR2 (germline): GTSNPN, SVGIG (reference sequence). The CDR3 is 16 residues long. V was pared by 1 base and J by 4 bases, with 18 bases between. CDR3 nucleotides: TGTGCCTGGAGTGACCCGACGGAGCCCGGGGCAGATACGCAGTATTTT. This sequence encodes CAWSDPTEPGADTQYF.

The genes are TRBV29-1 and TRBJ1-2, with 8 bases matching TRBD1. From germline, CDR1 is SQVTM and CDR2 ANQGSEA. The CDR3 covers 13 residues. After removal of 7 bases from V and 1 base from J, the junction contained 5 bases not matched to a gene. The CDR3 loop is CSARQGNNYGYTF. Written as DNA, the CDR3 is TGCAGCGCCCGACAGGGGAATAACTATGGCTACACCTTC.

The J gene is TRBJ2-7, the V gene TRBV6-5, with 8 nucleotides matching TRBD2. Trimming removed 7 bases from V and 4 bases from J; junction bases left unmatched: 6. CDR3 length equals 13 residues. Germline V gene sequence: CDR1 MNHEY, CDR2 SVGAGI. For the CDR3, the DNA is TGTGCCAGCACACGCGCGGGGGGTTACGAGCAGTACTTC. Translation: CASTRAGGYEQYF.

V and J are TRBV7-3 and TRBJ2-1; 8 positions match TRBD2. The CDR3 spans 18 residues. Germline lookup yields CDR1 SGHTA and CDR2 FQGTGA. Unmatched junction bases numbered 8, after V lost 1 base and J lost 0 bases. CDR3 DNA: TGTGCCAGCAGCTTAAGGGCTAGCGGGCGTAGCTCCTACAATGAGCAGTTCTTC. Its protein product is CASSLRASGRSSYNEQFF.

This chain joins TRBV9 and TRBJ1-3; weak D call: TRBD1 (6 bases). V lost 4 bases and J lost 4, with 18 bases in between. CDR3 length equals 16 residues. Germline V CDR1 and CDR2: SGDLS, YYNGEE. The CDR3 DNA reads TGTGCCAGCAGCTCCTCTCTTACAGGGTCCGGAAACACCATATATTTT. Translated, it gives CASSSSLTGSGNTIYF.

The rearrangement links TRBV5-4 to TRBJ2-1; 8 positions match TRBD1. The germline CDR1 and CDR2 sequences are SGHNT and YYREEE (reference sequence). The CDR3 is 15 amino acids. V shed 4 bases, J shed 8 bases, and the junction held 11 bases outside the gene matches. The CDR3 nucleotides read TGTGCCAGCAGCACCCGACAGGGGATGTCCCATGAGCAGTTCTTC. Translated, it gives CASSTRQGMSHEQFF.

The sample holds one count of this clone. The chain recombines TRBV25-1 with TRBJ2-5; D is undetermined. The CDR3 consists of 14 residues. Germline CDR1 MGHDK, CDR2 SYGVNS. V was trimmed by 1 base and J by 1 base, leaving 7 bases between them. CDR3 DNA: TGTGCCAGCAGTGAATCTCAGATCCAAGAGACCCAGTACTTC. It specifies CASSESQIQETQYF.